What follows are 10 T cell receptor beta chains derived from one specimen sequenced in a study of blood T cell repertoires in COVID-19. Sequenced by immunoSEQ multiplex PCR; TCRdb stores in-frame clones only, minus some. Among 250,000 or so clones listed, approximately 85% were seen once. Sequenced material: PBMCs or T cells enriched from blood (not recorded which). The receptors were gathered from a woman between 45 and 60 years old who had recovered from COVID-19.

The chain combines TRBV5-1 with TRBJ1-6; 8 bases line up with TRBD1. Germline CDR1 reads SGHRS; CDR2 reads YFSETQ. The CDR3 has 16 residues. V gave up 0 bases and J gave up 10 bases; unmatched junction bases: 9. CDR3 DNA: TGCGCCAGCAGCTTGGCAGTGCAGGGGGCGATATCACCCCTCCACTTT. Encoded protein: CASSLAVQGAISPLHF.

The chain employs TRBV19 and TRBJ2-6, with 11 bases identical to TRBD1. In germline, CDR1 is LNHDA, CDR2 SQIVND (reference sequence). Trimming at V came to 3 bases and at J to 2 bases, leaving 0 bases not matched to a gene. This CDR3 region has 16 residues. CDR3 coding DNA: TGTGCCAGTAGTATGGGACAGGGGGCTGGGGCCAACGTCCTGACTTTC. Protein product: CASSMGQGAGANVLTF.

The chain employs TRBV7-9 and TRBJ2-1; 10 nucleotides line up with TRBD2. Germline-derived CDR1 and CDR2 are SEHNR and FQNEAQ (reference sequence). Trimming took 5 bases from V and 1 from J; bases not matched to a gene: 2. This CDR3 spans 15 amino acids. The chain's CDR3 is CASSISGRSYNEQFF. The CDR3 DNA reads as TGTGCCAGCAGCATTAGCGGGAGGTCCTACAATGAGCAGTTCTTC.

The chain employs TRBV29-1 and TRBJ2-7; 8 bases agree with TRBD1. V was pared by 4 bases and J by 3 bases, with 2 bases of the junction left unmatched. The germline V gene encodes CDR1 SQVTM and CDR2 ANQGSEA. CDR3 length equals 12 residues. The CDR3 sequence: CSVGQGLYEQYF. The CDR3 DNA sequence: TGCAGCGTTGGACAGGGGCTCTACGAGCAGTACTTC.

The chain joins TRBV27 to TRBJ1-1; no reliable D call. The CDR3 runs 14 residues. Germline CDR1 is MNHEY and CDR2 is SMNVEV (reference sequence). Trimming pared 3 bases from V and 0 bases from J, leaving 8 bases between. CDR3 residues: CASSLAGMNTEAFF. The CDR3 nucleotides are TGTGCCAGCAGTTTGGCAGGCATGAACACTGAAGCTTTCTTT.

This chain connects TRBV29-1 to TRBJ2-1; 8 bases are a match to TRBD2. Trimming took 4 bases from V and 2 from J; bases not matched to a gene: 10. Germline CDR1 reads SQVTM; CDR2 reads ANQGSEA. The CDR3 runs 16 residues. The CDR3 DNA is TGCAGCGTTGTTTTCCCAGCGGGAGTGGCCTACAATGAGCAGTTCTTC. Its protein product is CSVVFPAGVAYNEQFF.

The chain combines TRBV28 with TRBJ2-2; 7 positions match TRBD1. The CDR3 contains 15 residues. CDR1 MDHEN and CDR2 SYDVKM come from the germline V gene. V lost 6 bases and J lost 3; bases outside the gene matches: 7. The DNA for the CDR3 is TGTGCCAGCAGCCGCCGCGACAGGGACACCGGGGAGCTGTTTTTT. Its protein product is CASSRRDRDTGELFF.

This rearrangement joins TRBV7-9 to TRBJ1-2; 9 bases are shared with TRBD1. Germline-derived CDR1 and CDR2 are SEHNR and FQNEAQ (reference sequence). The V segment lost 4 bases and the J segment 5 bases; nucleotides outside the gene matches: 11. The CDR3 sequence is 16 residues long. The CDR3 DNA is TGTGCCAGCAGCTCTAGCCTAAGAGGGACAGGGTATGGCTACACCTTC. Translating it yields CASSSSLRGTGYGYTF. The variable domain in full, completed from reference TRBV7-9 and TRBJ1-2, reads DTGVSQNPRHKITKRGQNVTFRCDPISEHNRLYWYRQTLGQGPEFLTYFQNEAQLEKSRLLSDRFSAERPKGSFSTLEIQRTEQGDSAMYLCASSSSLRGTGYGYTFGSGTRLTVV.

The CDR3 nucleotides read TGCGCCAGCAGCCTGAGCTGGGAGTCTCGCGAGCAGTACTTC. It codes for CASSLSWESREQYF. The chain recombines TRBV5-1 with TRBJ2-7; D might be TRBD2 (5 bases). The ends were cut back, 4 bases at V and 6 bases at J, with 17 bases in the middle. This CDR3 is built from 14 residues. Germline assignment: CDR1 SGHRS and CDR2 YFSETQ.

The chain employs TRBV24-1 and TRBJ2-3; maybe TRBD1 (5 bases). Trimming took 3 bases from V and 0 from J, leaving 15 bases between them. Germline-derived CDR1 and CDR2 are KGHDR and SFDVKD. This CDR3 spans 17 amino acids. The CDR3 region is CATSDPSGIPSTDTQYF. The DNA of the CDR3 is TGTGCCACCAGTGATCCCTCAGGGATCCCTAGCACAGATACGCAGTATTTT.